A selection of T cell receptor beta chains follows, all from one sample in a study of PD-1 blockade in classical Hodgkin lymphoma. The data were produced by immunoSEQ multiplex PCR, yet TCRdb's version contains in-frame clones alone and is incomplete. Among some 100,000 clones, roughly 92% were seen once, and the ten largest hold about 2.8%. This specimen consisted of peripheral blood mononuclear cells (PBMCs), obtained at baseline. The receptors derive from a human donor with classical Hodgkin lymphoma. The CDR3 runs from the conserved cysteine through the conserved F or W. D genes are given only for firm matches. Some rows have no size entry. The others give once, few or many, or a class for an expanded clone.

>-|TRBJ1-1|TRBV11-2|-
TGTGCCAGCAGCTTAGCTGGTGGGGGGCAGGGGATTGGGACCAGAGCTTTCTTT
CASSLAGGGQGIGTRAFF
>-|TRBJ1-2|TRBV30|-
TGTGCCTGGAGTGATGGAAGTAACTATGGCTACACCTTC
CAWSDGSNYGYTF
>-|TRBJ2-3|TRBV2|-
TGTGCCGCGGCTAGCGGACAGAGTACGCAGTATTTT
CAAASGQSTQYF
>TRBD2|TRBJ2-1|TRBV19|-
TGTGCCAGTAGTTTTAGCGGGAGTGGCAATGAGCAGTTCTTC
CASSFSGSGNEQFF
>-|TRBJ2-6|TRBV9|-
TGTGCCAGCAGCGTAGCTTCAATGGGTACTGGGGCCAACGTCCTGACTTTC
CASSVASMGTGANVLTF
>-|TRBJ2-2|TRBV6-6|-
TGTGCCAGCAGTTATCCCGGGGAGCTGTTTTTT
CASSYPGELFF
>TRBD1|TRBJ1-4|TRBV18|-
TGTGCCAGCTCACCATCCTACAGGGGGGGGAGAAGACTGTTTTTT
CASSPSYRGGRRLFF
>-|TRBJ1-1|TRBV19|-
TGTGCCAGTAGCGTCGGGCTCGAAAACACTGAAGCTTTCTTT
CASSVGLENTEAFF
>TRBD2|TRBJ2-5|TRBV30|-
TGTGGGCTAGCGGGAAGGGAGACCCAGTACTTC
CGLAGRETQYF
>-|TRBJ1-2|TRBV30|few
TGTGCCTGGAGTGTACAAACCATTTACACCTTC
CAWSVQTIYTF
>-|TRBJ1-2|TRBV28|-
TGTGCCAGCAGTCCACCCTTTTCCATTAAAGGGCGCTACGGCTACACCTTC
CASSPPFSIKGRYGYTF
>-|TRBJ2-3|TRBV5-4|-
TGTGCCAGCAGCTTGGGGTTTCCAGATACGCAGTATTTT
CASSLGFPDTQYF
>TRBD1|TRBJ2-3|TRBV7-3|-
TGTGCCAGCAGCTTAAACGCCAGGGGGCGTATTGATACGCAGTATTTT
CASSLNARGRIDTQYF
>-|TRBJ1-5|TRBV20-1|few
TGCAGTGCTGGGGATAATCAGCCCCAGCATTTT
CSAGDNQPQHF
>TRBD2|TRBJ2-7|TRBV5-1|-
TGCGCCAGCAGCTTGGCCCCAGCGGGAGTCCCCTCCTACGAGCAGTACTTC
CASSLAPAGVPSYEQYF
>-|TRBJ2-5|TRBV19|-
TGTGCCAGTAGTATAGGGGCCAAGGGGGGAAAATTTCAAGAGACCCAGTACTTC
CASSIGAKGGKFQETQYF
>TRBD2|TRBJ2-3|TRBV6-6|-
TGTGCCAGCAGTTACCGCGGGAGTCTCACAGATACGCAGTATTTT
CASSYRGSLTDTQYF
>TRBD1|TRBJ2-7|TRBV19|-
TGTGCCAGTAGTATCTGGGGGACAGCCTACGAGCAGTACTTC
CASSIWGTAYEQYF
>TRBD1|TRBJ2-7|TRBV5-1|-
TGCGCCAGCAGCTTGGAGGAGCGGGACAGGGGCTACGAGCAGTACTTC
CASSLEERDRGYEQYF
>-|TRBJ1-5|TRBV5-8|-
TGTGCCAGCAGCTCGTCCGGAGGGCTGGATCAGCCCCAGCATTTT
CASSSSGGLDQPQHF
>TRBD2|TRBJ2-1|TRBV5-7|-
TGTGCCAGCAGCAACAGCGGGAGGGCCCTCGTCAATGAGCAGTTCTTC
CASSNSGRALVNEQFF
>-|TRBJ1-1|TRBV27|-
TGTGCCAGCAGTTTATACCCTCAGGGAGGCAGCGGAGCTTTCTTT
CASSLYPQGGSGAFF
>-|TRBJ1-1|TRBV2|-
TGTGCCAGCAGTCCTACAAGAGGACAGCCTGAAGCTTTCTTT
CASSPTRGQPEAFF
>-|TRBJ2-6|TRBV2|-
TGTGCCAGCAGTAAGGAGGCCTCTGGGGCCAACGTCCTGACTTTC
CASSKEASGANVLTF
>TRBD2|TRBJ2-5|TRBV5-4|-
TGTGCCAGCAGCTTGCAGGCTAGCGGAGCGCAAGAGACCCAGTACTTC
CASSLQASGAQETQYF
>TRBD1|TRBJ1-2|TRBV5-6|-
TGTGCCAGCAGCTTAATCCGGTTCCGGGACAGGGATTATGGCTACACCTTC
CASSLIRFRDRDYGYTF
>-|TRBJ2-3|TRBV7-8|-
TGTGCCAGCAGCTTAGTACAGATCCGGACAGATACGCAGTATTTT
CASSLVQIRTDTQYF
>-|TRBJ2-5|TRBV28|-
TGTGCCAGCAGTTCCGAGCCGGTTCCGGAGACCCAGTACTTC
CASSSEPVPETQYF
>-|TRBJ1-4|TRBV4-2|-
TGTGCCAGCAGCCAAGAAGATGCGGGGGCCCAAACTAATGAAAAACTGTTTTTT
CASSQEDAGAQTNEKLFF
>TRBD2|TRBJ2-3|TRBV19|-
TGTGCCAGTAGTATATTCGGCGGGAGGGCAGGCACAGATACGCAGTATTTT
CASSIFGGRAGTDTQYF
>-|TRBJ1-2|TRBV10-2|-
TGCGCCAGCAGGAGTGGTCAGGGCTACACCTTC
CASRSGQGYTF
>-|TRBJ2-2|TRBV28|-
TGTGCCAGCAGTCCGTTCATAAAACCGTTGAACACCGGGGAGCTGTTTTTT
CASSPFIKPLNTGELFF
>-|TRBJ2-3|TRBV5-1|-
TGCGCCAGCAGCTTCGGGGGAAGCACAGATACGCAGTATTTT
CASSFGGSTDTQYF
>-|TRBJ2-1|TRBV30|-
TGTGCCTGGAGTAAGTTTACCACGGAGCAGTTCTTC
CAWSKFTTEQFF
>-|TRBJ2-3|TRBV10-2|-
TGCGCCAGCAGTGGTGGGGAGTCAACATCAGATACGCAGTATTTT
CASSGGESTSDTQYF
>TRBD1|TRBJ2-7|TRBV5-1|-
TGCGCCAGCAGCCCGGGGGACAGGGGTCGCGAGCAGTACTTC
CASSPGDRGREQYF
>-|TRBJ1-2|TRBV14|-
TGTGCCAGCAGCCAAGGACCGATTAGGGTGAATGGCTACACCTTC
CASSQGPIRVNGYTF
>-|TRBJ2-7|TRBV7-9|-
TGTGCCAGCAGCTTCATAAACTCCTACGAGCAGTACTTC
CASSFINSYEQYF
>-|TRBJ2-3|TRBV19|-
TGTGCCAGTAGTATATGGGAAGATACGCAGTATTTT
CASSIWEDTQYF
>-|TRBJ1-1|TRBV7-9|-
TGTGCCAGCATTTATCCTGGGGCTGAAGCTTTCTTT
CASIYPGAEAFF